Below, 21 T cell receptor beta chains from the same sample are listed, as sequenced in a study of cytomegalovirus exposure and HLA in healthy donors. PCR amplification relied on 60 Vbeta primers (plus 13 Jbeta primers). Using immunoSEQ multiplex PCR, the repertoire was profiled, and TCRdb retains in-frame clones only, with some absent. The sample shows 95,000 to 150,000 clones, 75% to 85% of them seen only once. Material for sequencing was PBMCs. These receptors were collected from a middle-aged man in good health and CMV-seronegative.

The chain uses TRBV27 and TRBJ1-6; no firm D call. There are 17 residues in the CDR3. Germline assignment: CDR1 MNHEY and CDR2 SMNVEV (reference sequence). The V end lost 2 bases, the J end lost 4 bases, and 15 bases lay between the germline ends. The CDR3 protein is CASSLLASPRYNSPLHF. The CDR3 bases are TGTGCCAGCAGTTTACTGGCCAGTCCGAGGTATAATTCACCCCTCCACTTT.

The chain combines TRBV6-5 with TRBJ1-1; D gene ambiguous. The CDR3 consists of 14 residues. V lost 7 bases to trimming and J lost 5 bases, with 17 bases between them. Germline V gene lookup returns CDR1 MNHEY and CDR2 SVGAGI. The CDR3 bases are TGTGCCAGCACTCAACTACGGGGAGGGACTGAAGCTTTCTTT. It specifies CASTQLRGGTEAFF.

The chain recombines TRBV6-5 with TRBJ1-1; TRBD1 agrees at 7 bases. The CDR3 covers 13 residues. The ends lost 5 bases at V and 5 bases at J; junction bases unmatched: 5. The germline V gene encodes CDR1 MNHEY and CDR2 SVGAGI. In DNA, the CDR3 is TGTGCCAGCAGTGAAGCAGGGGGTACTGAAGCTTTCTTT. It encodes CASSEAGGTEAFF.

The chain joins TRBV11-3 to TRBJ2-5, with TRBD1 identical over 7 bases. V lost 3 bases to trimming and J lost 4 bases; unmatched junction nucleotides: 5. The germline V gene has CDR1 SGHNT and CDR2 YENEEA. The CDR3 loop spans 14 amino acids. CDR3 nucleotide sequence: TGTGCCAGCAGCTTGACAGGGATGGGAGAGACCCAGTACTTC. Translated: CASSLTGMGETQYF.

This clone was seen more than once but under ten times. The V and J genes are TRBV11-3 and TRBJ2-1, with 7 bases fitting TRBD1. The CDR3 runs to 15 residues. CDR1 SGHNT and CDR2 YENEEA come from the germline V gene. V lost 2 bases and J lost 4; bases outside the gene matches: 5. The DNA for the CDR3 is TGTGCCAGCAGCTTAACCGGGACAGAGTACAATGAGCAGTTCTTC. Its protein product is CASSLTGTEYNEQFF.

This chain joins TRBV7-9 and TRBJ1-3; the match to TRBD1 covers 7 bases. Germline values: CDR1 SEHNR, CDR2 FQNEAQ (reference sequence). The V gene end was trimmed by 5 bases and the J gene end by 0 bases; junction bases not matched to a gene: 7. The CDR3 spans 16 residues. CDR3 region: CASSPRQGSSGNTIYF. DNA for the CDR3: TGTGCCAGCAGCCCGCGACAGGGAAGCTCTGGAAACACCATATATTTT. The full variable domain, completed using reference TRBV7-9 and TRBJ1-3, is DTGVSQNPRHKITKRGQNVTFRCDPISEHNRLYWYRQTLGQGPEFLTYFQNEAQLEKSRLLSDRFSAERPKGSFSTLEIQRTEQGDSAMYLCASSPRQGSSGNTIYFGEGSWLTVV.

The CDR3 bases are TGCGCCAGCAGTACTAGCGGGGGCTCGGGGAATGAGCAGTTCTTC. Translating gives CASSTSGGSGNEQFF. V is TRBV5-1 and J is TRBJ2-1; TRBD2 matches at 11 bases. Germline V gene lookup returns CDR1 SGHRS and CDR2 YFSETQ. There are 15 residues in the CDR3. The V gene end was trimmed by 5 bases and the J gene end by 7 bases; junction bases not matched to a gene: 8.

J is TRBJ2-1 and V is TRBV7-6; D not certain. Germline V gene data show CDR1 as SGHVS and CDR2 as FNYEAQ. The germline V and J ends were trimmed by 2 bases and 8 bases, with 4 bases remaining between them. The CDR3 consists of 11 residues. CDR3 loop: CASSLSHEQFF. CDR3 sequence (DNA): TGTGCCAGCAGCTTAAGCCATGAGCAGTTCTTC.

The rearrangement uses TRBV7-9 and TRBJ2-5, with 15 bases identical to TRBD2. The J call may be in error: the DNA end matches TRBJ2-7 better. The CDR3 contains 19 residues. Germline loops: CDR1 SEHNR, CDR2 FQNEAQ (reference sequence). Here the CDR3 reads CASSTKGGTSGRRGYEQYF. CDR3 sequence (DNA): TGTGCCAGCAGCACTAAGGGCGGGACTAGCGGGAGGAGGGGCTACGAGCAGTACTTC.

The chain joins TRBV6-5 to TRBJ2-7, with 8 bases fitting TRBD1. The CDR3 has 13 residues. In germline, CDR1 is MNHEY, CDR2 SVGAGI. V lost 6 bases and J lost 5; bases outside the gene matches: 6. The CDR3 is CASRTGVLHEQYF. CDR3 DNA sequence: TGTGCCAGCAGGACAGGGGTATTACACGAGCAGTACTTC.

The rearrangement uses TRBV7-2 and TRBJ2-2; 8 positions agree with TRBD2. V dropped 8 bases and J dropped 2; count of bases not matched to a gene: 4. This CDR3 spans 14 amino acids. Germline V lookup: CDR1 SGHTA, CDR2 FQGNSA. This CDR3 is CASREGVNTGELFF. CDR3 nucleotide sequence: TGTGCCAGCCGGGAGGGGGTCAACACCGGGGAGCTGTTTTTT.

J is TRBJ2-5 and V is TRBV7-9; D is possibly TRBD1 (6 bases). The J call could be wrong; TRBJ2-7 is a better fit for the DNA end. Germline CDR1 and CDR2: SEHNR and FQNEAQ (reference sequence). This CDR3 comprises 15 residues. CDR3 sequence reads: CASSLGAGVVIEQYF. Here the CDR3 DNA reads TGTGCCAGCAGCTTAGGGGCAGGGGTGGTAATCGAGCAGTACTTC.

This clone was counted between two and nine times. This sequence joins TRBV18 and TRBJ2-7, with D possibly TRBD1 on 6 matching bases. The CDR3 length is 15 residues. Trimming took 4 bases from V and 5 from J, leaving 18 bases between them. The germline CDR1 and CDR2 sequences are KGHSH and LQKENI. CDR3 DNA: TGTGCCAGCTCACATCCGACCCAGGGGCCCGACGAGCAGTACTTC. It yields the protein CASSHPTQGPDEQYF.

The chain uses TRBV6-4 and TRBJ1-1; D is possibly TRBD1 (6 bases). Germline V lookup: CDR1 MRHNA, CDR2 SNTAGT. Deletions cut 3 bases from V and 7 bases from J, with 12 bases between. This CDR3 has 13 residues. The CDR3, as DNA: TGTGCCAGCAGTGAACAGGGTGAAGGTGAAGCTTTCTTT. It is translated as CASSEQGEGEAFF.

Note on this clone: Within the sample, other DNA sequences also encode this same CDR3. CDR3 DNA sequence: TGTGCCACCAGCAGAGACCCCACCGGGGGCACTGAAGCTTTCTTT. Translated, it gives CATSRDPTGGTEAFF. The J gene is TRBJ1-1, the V gene TRBV15; a weak D match, TRBD1 (5 bases). CDR3 length: 15 residues. Trimming left V 0 bases short and J 4 bases short, with 12 bases between. In germline, CDR1 is LNHNV, CDR2 YYDKDF (reference sequence).

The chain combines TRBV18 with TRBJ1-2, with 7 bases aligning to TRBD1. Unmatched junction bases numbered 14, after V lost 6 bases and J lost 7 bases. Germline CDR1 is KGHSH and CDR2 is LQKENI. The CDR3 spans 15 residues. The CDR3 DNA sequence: TGTGCCAGCTCGCCTCCGGGAAAGGGGGCGAGTGGCTACACCTTC. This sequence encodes CASSPPGKGASGYTF.

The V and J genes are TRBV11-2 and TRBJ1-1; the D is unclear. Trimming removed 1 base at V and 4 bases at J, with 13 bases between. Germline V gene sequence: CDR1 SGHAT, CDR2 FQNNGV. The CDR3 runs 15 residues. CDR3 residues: CASSLGPQYLTEAFF. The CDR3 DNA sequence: TGTGCCAGCAGCTTAGGTCCCCAGTACCTCACTGAAGCTTTCTTT. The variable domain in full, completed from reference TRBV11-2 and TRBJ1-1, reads EAGVAQSPRYKIIEKRQSVAFWCNPISGHATLYWYQQILGQGPKLLIQFQNNGVVDDSQLPKDRFSAERLKGVDSTLKIQPAKLEDSAVYLCASSLGPQYLTEAFFGQGTRLTVV.

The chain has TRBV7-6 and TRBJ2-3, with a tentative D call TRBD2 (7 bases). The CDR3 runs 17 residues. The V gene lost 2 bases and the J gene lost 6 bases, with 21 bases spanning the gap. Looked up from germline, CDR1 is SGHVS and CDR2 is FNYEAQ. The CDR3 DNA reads TGTGCCAGCAGCTTATTTGGGGGGGGCCTTGCAGCTGATACGCAGTATTTT. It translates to CASSLFGGGLAADTQYF. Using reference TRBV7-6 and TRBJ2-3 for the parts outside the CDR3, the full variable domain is GAGVSQSPRYKVTKRGQDVALRCDPISGHVSLYWYRQALGQGPEFLTYFNYEAQQDKSGLPNDRFSAERPEGSISTLTIQRTEQRDSAMYRCASSLFGGGLAADTQYFGPGTRLTVL.

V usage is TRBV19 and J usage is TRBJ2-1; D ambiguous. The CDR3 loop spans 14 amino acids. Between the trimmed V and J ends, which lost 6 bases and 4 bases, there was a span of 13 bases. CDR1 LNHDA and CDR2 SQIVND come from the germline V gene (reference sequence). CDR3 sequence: CASRGRMGYNEQFF. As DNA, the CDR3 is TGTGCCAGTAGGGGCAGAATGGGTTACAATGAGCAGTTCTTC.

CDR3 coding DNA: TGTGCCATCAGTGAGTTGGACAGGGGGCAGGTAGAGACCCAGTACTTC. Translation: CAISELDRGQVETQYF. The chain joins TRBV10-3 to TRBJ2-5; 11 positions match TRBD1. Germline loops: CDR1 ENHRY, CDR2 SYGVKD. The CDR3 covers 16 residues. The V gene end was trimmed by 1 base and the J gene end by 4 bases; junction bases not matched to a gene: 5.

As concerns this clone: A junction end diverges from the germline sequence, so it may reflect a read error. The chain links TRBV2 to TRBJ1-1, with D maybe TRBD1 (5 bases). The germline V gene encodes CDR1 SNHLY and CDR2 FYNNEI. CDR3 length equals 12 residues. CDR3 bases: TGTGCCAGCAGACAGGACAACACTCAAGCTTTCTTT. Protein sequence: CASRQDNTQAFF.